Each of the 23 T cell receptor beta chains below was sequenced from the same sample in a study of blood T cell repertoires in COVID-19. TCRdb's table, derived via immunoSEQ multiplex PCR, lists solely in-frame clones and lacks some. Altogether under 200,000 clones are present, over 75% being singletons, with the ten largest covering 1% to 1.5%. The sample consisted of peripheral blood. All receptors come from a man aged 55-75 years who had recovered from COVID-19.

The CDR3 DNA sequence: TGTGCCAGCAGGGTTGACAGGGGAGGCTCCGGGGAGCTGTTTTTT. Translating it yields CASRVDRGGSGELFF. J is TRBJ2-2 and V is TRBV5-6; the match to TRBD1 covers 8 bases. CDR1 is SGHDT, CDR2 YYEEEE, per germline. The V gene end was trimmed by 5 bases and the J gene end by 6 bases; junction bases not matched to a gene: 9. CDR3 length: 15 amino acids.

This chain joins TRBV19 and TRBJ1-4, with no clear D. The CDR3 is 16 residues long. Germline V gene data show CDR1 as LNHDA and CDR2 as SQIVND (reference sequence). V gave up 5 bases and J gave up 0 bases, with 13 bases separating them. The CDR3: CASSRPGLTTNEKLFF. The DNA of the CDR3 is TGTGCCAGTAGTCGACCGGGTCTCACAACTAATGAAAAACTGTTTTTT.

In the case of this clone: Mismatch with germline at one junction end may stem from a read error. The CDR3 DNA follows: TGTGCTAGCAGCTTAGCGGGTCTAGCGAACGAGCAGTACTTC. It encodes CASSLAGLANEQYF. V and J are TRBV7-7 and TRBJ2-7, with 7 nucleotides matching TRBD2. The germline CDR1 and CDR2 sequences are SSHAT and FNYEAQ (reference sequence). This CDR3 is 14 amino acids long.

Concerning this clone itself: At one end, the junction sequence differs from germline, possibly due to a read error. The rearrangement links TRBV9 to TRBJ1-6; D gene uncertain. The CDR3 covers 14 residues. The germline V gene has CDR1 SGDLS and CDR2 YYNGEE. CDR3 bases: TGTGCCAGCAGCGTAGACGGGAATAACTCACCCCTCCACTTT. This sequence encodes CASSVDGNNSPLHF.

V usage is TRBV27 and J usage is TRBJ1-2; TRBD1 is a possible D gene (5 bases). This CDR3 has 15 amino acids. Between the trimmed V and J ends, which lost 3 bases and 11 bases, there was a span of 22 bases. Germline V gene data show CDR1 as MNHEY and CDR2 as SMNVEV (reference sequence). The CDR3 region has the DNA TGTGCCAGCAGTTTTTCGGTACGGGCGGATCGACAGTACACCTTC. It specifies CASSFSVRADRQYTF.

The rearrangement links TRBV4-2 to TRBJ2-5, with D possibly matching TRBD1 (7 bases). The CDR3 is 16 residues long. The germline V gene has CDR1 LGHNA and CDR2 YNFKEQ. Trimming took 2 bases from V and 5 from J, leaving 18 bases between them. Written as DNA, the CDR3 is TGTGCCAGCAGCCAAATTCCCGAACAGGGGAGGGAGACCCAGTACTTC. It codes for CASSQIPEQGRETQYF.

The chain is built from TRBV7-2 and TRBJ2-1; 13 nucleotides align to TRBD2. Germline V gene lookup returns CDR1 SGHTA and CDR2 FQGNSA. CDR3 size: 15 residues. Losses at the gene ends were 5 bases for V and 10 bases for J; bases not matched to a gene: 8. CDR3 coding DNA: TGTGCCAGCAGCCTCCTACTAGCGGGGGGGAGGGAGCAGTTCTTC. Amino acids: CASSLLLAGGREQFF.

The chain employs TRBV19 and TRBJ2-7; 11 bases line up with TRBD1. The CDR3 runs to 14 residues. The V gene's germline CDR1 is LNHDA and CDR2 SQIVND (reference sequence). Trimming took 6 bases from V and 6 from J; bases not matched to a gene: 7. The DNA for the CDR3 is TGTGCCAGTAGGGGGACAGGGGGGACGGTCGAGCAGTACTTC. It translates to CASRGTGGTVEQYF.

V and J are TRBV7-2 and TRBJ1-4; TRBD1 matches at 7 bases. J gave up 0 bases and V 3 bases, and 1 base lay outside the gene matches. CDR3 size: 15 residues. Germline CDR1 and CDR2: SGHTA and FQGNSA. Written as DNA, the CDR3 is TGTGCCAGCAGCTTGGGGACAGCAACTAATGAAAAACTGTTTTTT. It is translated as CASSLGTATNEKLFF.

V usage is TRBV7-2 and J usage is TRBJ2-7; weak D call: TRBD1 (6 bases). CDR1 is SGHTA and CDR2 is FQGNSA in the germline V gene. V was cut by 2 bases and J by 4 bases, with 12 bases left in between. The CDR3 has 14 residues. The CDR3 region is CASSLTFTGYEQYF. The CDR3 coding sequence is TGTGCCAGCAGCTTAACCTTTACAGGGTACGAGCAGTACTTC.

This clone was found once. The DNA of the CDR3 is TGTGCCAGCTCACCAATGCAGGGGACCTACGAGCAGTACTTC. Translated, it gives CASSPMQGTYEQYF. The chain recombines TRBV18 with TRBJ2-7; D possibly corresponds to TRBD1 (6 bases). The CDR3 length is 14 residues. V gave up 2 bases and J gave up 2 bases, with 10 bases separating them. Germline CDR1 reads KGHSH; CDR2 reads LQKENI. The whole variable domain, filled in from reference TRBV18 and TRBJ2-7, reads NAGVMQNPRHLVRRRGQEARLRCSPMKGHSHVYWYRQLPEEGLKFMVYLQKENIIDESGMPKERFSAEFPKEGPSILRIQQVVRGDSAAYFCASSPMQGTYEQYFGPGTRLTVT.

This chain uses TRBV18 with TRBJ1-5, with a possible D match to TRBD1 (5 bases). V was shortened by 2 bases and J by 1 base, with 12 bases between the two germline ends. The CDR3 has 16 amino acids. CDR1 is KGHSH, CDR2 LQKENI, per germline. The CDR3 spells CASSPSGGGSNQPQHF. The DNA of the CDR3 is TGTGCCAGCTCACCATCAGGCGGGGGGAGCAATCAGCCCCAGCATTTT.

This chain joins TRBV19 and TRBJ1-2, with D perhaps TRBD1 (6 bases). Per the germline V gene, CDR1 is LNHDA and CDR2 is SQIVND (reference sequence). The CDR3 covers 12 residues. With 9 bases removed from V and 8 bases from J, the gap between germline ends came to 16 bases. DNA of the CDR3: TGTGCCAGCTCCTATGGGGGGGCGGGCTACACCTTC. Translation: CASSYGGAGYTF.

This CDR3 is CAWSPGSSGNTIYF. The CDR3 region has the DNA TGTGCCTGGAGTCCCGGGTCCTCTGGAAACACCATATATTTT. The rearrangement joins TRBV30 to TRBJ1-3; D uncertain. The germline V and J ends were trimmed by 2 bases and 0 bases, with 8 bases remaining between them. The V gene's germline CDR1 is GTSNPN and CDR2 SVGIG (reference sequence). The CDR3 sequence is 14 residues long. Combining the CDR3 with reference TRBV30 and TRBJ1-3 gives the whole variable domain SQTIHQWPATLVQPVGSPLSLECTVEGTSNPNLYWYRQAAGRGLQLLFYSVGIGQISSEVPQNLSASRPQDRQFILSSKKLLLSDSGFYLCAWSPGSSGNTIYFGEGSWLTVV.

CDR3 nucleotide sequence: TGTGCCAGCAGCGTAGCTATTAACCAGGGTCATGGCTACACCTTC. Its translation: CASSVAINQGHGYTF. The gene calls are TRBV9 and TRBJ1-2, with D tentatively TRBD1 (5 bases). CDR3 length: 15 residues. Germline CDR1 SGDLS, CDR2 YYNGEE. The V and J ends lost 0 bases and 6 bases respectively, with 15 bases between them.

In nucleotides, the CDR3 is TGTGCCAGCAGCCAGGACCCCTTTGACAGGGGTTACCCCTACGAGCAGTACTTC. It yields the protein CASSQDPFDRGYPYEQYF. This sequence joins TRBV3-1 (or the pseudogene TRBV3-2) and TRBJ2-7; 8 nucleotides align to TRBD1. The V gene end was trimmed by 3 bases and the J gene end by 2 bases; junction bases not matched to a gene: 15. Germline loops: CDR1 LGHDT, CDR2 YNNKEL (reference sequence). CDR3 size: 18 residues.

This clone is a singleton in its sample. The rearrangement joins TRBV3-1 (or the pseudogene TRBV3-2) to TRBJ1-1; 10 bases map to TRBD1. The length of the CDR3 is 14 residues. Trimming took 1 base from V and 5 from J; bases not matched to a gene: 1. Germline CDR1 and CDR2: LGHDT and YNNKEL (reference sequence). CDR3 residues: CASSQGDRGTEAFF. In nucleotides, the CDR3 is TGTGCCAGCAGCCAAGGGGACAGGGGAACTGAAGCTTTCTTT.

The genes are TRBV29-1 and TRBJ1-1; possibly TRBD1 for D (5 bases). Trimming left V 4 bases short and J 3 bases short, with 6 bases between. The CDR3 is made up of 11 amino acids. Germline loops: CDR1 SQVTM, CDR2 ANQGSEA. As DNA, the CDR3 is TGCAGCGTTGGGGGCTACACTGAAGCTTTCTTT. It encodes CSVGGYTEAFF.

The V and J genes are TRBV5-1 and TRBJ1-4; 7 nucleotides align to TRBD1. This CDR3 region has 14 residues. The V gene's germline CDR1 is SGHRS and CDR2 YFSETQ. Unmatched junction bases numbered 5, after V lost 2 bases and J lost 7 bases. CDR3 nucleotides: TGCGCCAGCAGCTTAGGGGGCCTCGGTGAAAAACTGTTTTTT. It encodes CASSLGGLGEKLFF.

This clone was detected once. The chain has TRBV3-1 (or the pseudogene TRBV3-2) and TRBJ2-1; D remains ambiguous. V was shortened by 4 bases and J by 0 bases, with 10 bases between the two germline ends. CDR3 length equals 15 residues. Germline V lookup: CDR1 LGHDT, CDR2 YNNKEL (reference sequence). The CDR3 DNA reads as TGTGCCAGCAGCCGAGGCCTGAGCTCCTACAATGAGCAGTTCTTC. Translation: CASSRGLSSYNEQFF.

This clone turned up a few times. V and J are TRBV14 and TRBJ2-2, with 10 bases aligning to TRBD1. V shed 4 bases, J shed 4 bases, and the junction held 9 bases outside the gene matches. The CDR3 is 17 residues long. Germline V lookup: CDR1 SGHDN, CDR2 FVKESK. CDR3 in DNA: TGTGCCAGCAGCCGGCCAGGGGACAGGGGTTTCACCGGGGAGCTGTTTTTT. This encodes CASSRPGDRGFTGELFF.

The chain combines TRBV5-1 with TRBJ2-3, with D possibly TRBD1 on 6 matching bases. Between the trimmed V and J ends, which lost 4 bases and 0 bases, there was a span of 12 bases. Germline V gene data show CDR1 as SGHRS and CDR2 as YFSETQ. This CDR3 is 15 amino acids long. In nucleotides, the CDR3 is TGCGCCAGCAGCCGAGGGGGTACAAGCACAGATACGCAGTATTTT. Amino acid sequence: CASSRGGTSTDTQYF. Full variable domain (missing parts from reference TRBV5-1 and TRBJ2-3): KAGVTQTPRYLIKTRGQQVTLSCSPISGHRSVSWYQQTPGQGLQFLFEYFSETQRNKGNFPGRFSGRQFSNSRSEMNVSTLELGDSALYLCASSRGGTSTDTQYFGPGTRLTVL.

The gene calls are TRBV19 and TRBJ1-2; 10 bases align to TRBD1. Germline V gene lookup returns CDR1 LNHDA and CDR2 SQIVND (reference sequence). V lost 7 bases, J lost 5 bases, and 7 bases stayed unmatched. The CDR3 covers 14 residues. The CDR3 nucleotides are TGTGCCAGTAAACCGGGACAGGGGCGTTATGGCTACACCTTC. It codes for CASKPGQGRYGYTF.